The 32 T cell receptor beta chains listed next were all sequenced from one sample in a study of T cell responses to AZD1222 COVID-19 vaccine. The table came from immunoSEQ multiplex PCR; TCRdb's copy has only in-frame clones and leaves some out. Of some 180,000 clones detected, 80% to 95% appear once; the ten largest clones hold around 2%. Here the sequenced sample was peripheral blood, taken 28 days after the second AZD1222 dose. The receptors were sampled from an adult who received the AZD1222 COVID-19 vaccine.

This clone came up a few times. The chain joins TRBV24-1 to TRBJ2-1; 13 positions match TRBD2. The CDR3 is 15 amino acids. The J segment lost 11 bases and the V segment lost 0 bases, leaving 3 bases of the junction unmatched. Germline V lookup: CDR1 KGHDR, CDR2 SFDVKD. Written as DNA, the CDR3 is TGTGCCACCAGTGATTTGGGGACTAGCGGGGATAAGCAGTTCTTC. Encoded protein: CATSDLGTSGDKQFF.

The CDR3 nucleotides read TGTGCCAGCAGTTTCGTCTTGGGCTCTGGCTACACCTTC. This sequence encodes CASSFVLGSGYTF. The gene calls are TRBV27 and TRBJ1-2, with D hard to call. From germline, CDR1 is MNHEY and CDR2 SMNVEV (reference sequence). V gave up 3 bases and J gave up 7 bases, with 12 bases separating them. The CDR3 runs to 13 residues.

This clone has only a few counts. This CDR3 is also generated by other DNA sequences in the sample. This chain connects TRBV18 to TRBJ2-3; D ambiguous. With 2 bases removed from V and 0 bases from J, the gap between germline ends came to 0 bases. The V gene's germline CDR1 is KGHSH and CDR2 LQKENI. The CDR3 covers 12 residues. CDR3 in DNA: TGTGCCAGCTCACCAAGCACAGATACGCAGTATTTT. This sequence encodes CASSPSTDTQYF. The full variable domain, rest sourced from reference TRBV18 and TRBJ2-3, is NAGVMQNPRHLVRRRGQEARLRCSPMKGHSHVYWYRQLPEEGLKFMVYLQKENIIDESGMPKERFSAEFPKEGPSILRIQQVVRGDSAAYFCASSPSTDTQYFGPGTRLTVL.

The chain carries TRBV29-1 and TRBJ1-4; 9 bases fit TRBD1. Germline V lookup: CDR1 SQVTM, CDR2 ANQGSEA. The CDR3 sequence is 14 residues long. V dropped 6 bases and J dropped 8; count of bases not matched to a gene: 10. CDR3: CSVKTGQGWEKLFF. CDR3 DNA sequence: TGCAGCGTAAAAACGGGACAGGGCTGGGAAAAACTGTTTTTT.

The chain has TRBV27 and TRBJ2-7, with a possible D match to TRBD2 (7 bases). This CDR3 is 16 amino acids long. Germline V gives CDR1 MNHEY, CDR2 SMNVEV (reference sequence). The V end was cut by 10 bases, the J end by 3 bases, with 25 bases between. This chain's CDR3 is CATRKGGPTPFYEQYF. DNA of the CDR3: TGTGCCACCCGAAAGGGGGGGCCGACGCCCTTCTACGAGCAGTACTTC.

The chain joins TRBV5-1 to TRBJ1-4; tentative D call: TRBD1 (6 bases). Germline V gene sequence: CDR1 SGHRS, CDR2 YFSETQ. V was trimmed by 4 bases and J by 4 bases, leaving 11 bases between them. The CDR3 has 14 amino acids. Written as DNA, the CDR3 is TGCGCCAGCAGCGGGGGGCTTGGTAATGAAAAACTGTTTTTT. Amino acid sequence: CASSGGLGNEKLFF.

J is TRBJ1-6 and V is TRBV28, with TRBD1 matching 9 bases. The CDR3 has 14 residues. V was clipped by 6 bases and J by 8 bases; unmatched bases: 5. Looked up from germline, CDR1 is MDHEN and CDR2 is SYDVKM. This CDR3 is CASREGQGYSPLHF. The CDR3 DNA reads TGTGCCAGCAGAGAGGGACAGGGATATTCACCCCTCCACTTT.

The V gene is TRBV5-1, the J gene TRBJ1-2, with D possibly matching TRBD1 (6 bases). V lost 0 bases and J lost 6, with 15 bases in between. CDR1 and CDR2 from the germline V gene are SGHRS and YFSETQ. This CDR3 spans 15 amino acids. The CDR3 nucleotides are TGCGCCAGCAGCTTGGCAGGGGCCGAAATTGATGGCTACACCTTC. The encoded protein is CASSLAGAEIDGYTF.

The CDR3 DNA reads as TGTGCCACCAGCAGATCTGGACTAGGGGAAAAACTGTTTTTT. Amino acid sequence: CATSRSGLGEKLFF. The V and J genes are TRBV15 and TRBJ1-4, with D uncertain. The CDR3 consists of 14 residues. Trimming stripped 2 bases from V and 8 bases from J, with 12 bases between. Germline V gene lookup returns CDR1 LNHNV and CDR2 YYDKDF (reference sequence). The complete variable domain, with remaining parts taken from reference TRBV15 and TRBJ1-4, reads DAMVIQNPRYQVTQFGKPVTLSCSQTLNHNVMYWYQQKSSQAPKLLFHYYDKDFNNEADTPDNFQSRRPNTSFCFLDIRSPGLGDTAMYLCATSRSGLGEKLFFGSGTQLSVL.

V and J are TRBV10-3 and TRBJ2-1, with TRBD2 matching 10 bases. With V trimmed by 11 bases and J by 7 bases, 14 bases remained unmatched. Looked up from germline, CDR1 is ENHRY and CDR2 is SYGVKD. This CDR3 comprises 15 residues. For the CDR3, the DNA is TGTGCCGGCTCCCTGAGCGGGAGGGCCACGAATGAGCAGTTCTTC. Translated, it gives CAGSLSGRATNEQFF.

This chain links TRBV9 with TRBJ2-5, with 7 bases fitting TRBD1. V lost 1 base and J lost 4; bases outside the gene matches: 7. Germline V gives CDR1 SGDLS, CDR2 YYNGEE. This CDR3 spans 15 amino acids. This CDR3 is CASSVNRGDRETQYF. The CDR3 DNA is TGTGCCAGCAGCGTAAACAGGGGAGATAGAGAGACCCAGTACTTC. The whole variable domain, filled in from reference TRBV9 and TRBJ2-5, reads DSGVTQTPKHLITATGQRVTLRCSPRSGDLSVYWYQQSLDQGLQFLIQYYNGEERAKGNILERFSAQQFPDLHSELNLSSLELGDSALYFCASSVNRGDRETQYFGPGTRLLVL.

The V call is TRBV5-1, the J call TRBJ2-4; TRBD1 agrees at 8 bases. There are 15 residues in the CDR3. V gave up 0 bases and J gave up 6 bases; unmatched junction bases: 5. CDR1 SGHRS and CDR2 YFSETQ come from the germline V gene. CDR3 nucleotide sequence: TGCGCCAGCAGCTTGGCAGGGGGCGCGATAAACATTCAGTACTTC. It is translated as CASSLAGGAINIQYF.

The V call is TRBV10-3, the J call TRBJ1-5, with a tentative D call TRBD1 (5 bases). V was cut by 0 bases and J by 5 bases, with 17 bases left in between. This CDR3 region has 17 residues. The germline gives CDR1 ENHRY, CDR2 SYGVKD. CDR3 DNA: TGTGCCATCAGTGAGTCGCGGGGGGGGTTAAGCGATCAGCCCCAGCATTTT. Its protein product is CAISESRGGLSDQPQHF.

This chain joins TRBV18 and TRBJ2-5, with D possibly being TRBD1 (8 bases). This CDR3 comprises 14 residues. Germline CDR1 is KGHSH and CDR2 is LQKENI. The ends were cut back, 8 bases at V and 0 bases at J, with 13 bases in the middle. The CDR3 DNA sequence: TGTGCCAGCACTACAGGGGGGGACCAAGAGACCCAGTACTTC. Protein sequence: CASTTGGDQETQYF.

This CDR3 reads CASGTGGETQYF. The CDR3 region has the DNA TGTGCTAGTGGGACCGGGGGGGAGACCCAGTACTTC. This chain connects TRBV12-5 to TRBJ2-5; 7 nucleotides line up with TRBD2. The junction had 3 bases not matched to a gene; V was cut back by 6 bases and J by 5 bases. Germline CDR1 and CDR2: LGHNT and FRNRAP. This CDR3 spans 12 amino acids. The full variable domain, in which reference TRBV12-5 and TRBJ2-5 provide the parts outside the CDR3, is DARVTQTPRHKVTEMGQEVTMRCQPILGHNTVFWYRQTMMQGLELLAYFRNRAPLDDSGMPKDRFSAEMPDATLATLKIQPSEPRDSAVYFCASGTGGETQYFGPGTRLLVL.

The count of this clone is one. The rearrangement joins TRBV29-1 to TRBJ2-3; tentative D call: TRBD2 (5 bases). V shed 4 bases and J shed 6 bases, with 5 bases lying between them. From germline, CDR1 is SQVTM and CDR2 ANQGSEA. The CDR3 consists of 10 residues. CDR3 bases: TGCAGCGTTGGCGGGGATACGCAGTATTTT. Translating gives CSVGGDTQYF.

The chain carries TRBV6-5 and TRBJ2-1; 10 bases match TRBD2. Germline V gene sequence: CDR1 MNHEY, CDR2 SVGAGI. The V gene end was trimmed by 8 bases and the J gene end by 7 bases; junction bases not matched to a gene: 2. The CDR3 loop spans 12 amino acids. In nucleotides, the CDR3 is TGTGCCAGCCGGGGACTAGCGAATGAGCAGTTCTTC. As protein: CASRGLANEQFF.

CDR3 protein: CASSTDFRSNEQFF. The CDR3 DNA sequence: TGTGCCAGCAGCACGGACTTCCGAAGCAATGAGCAGTTCTTC. The V and J genes are TRBV16 and TRBJ2-1, with D perhaps TRBD2 (5 bases). The CDR3 is 14 residues long. Germline lookup yields CDR1 KGHSY and CDR2 FQNENV. Trimming cost V 5 bases and J 6 bases, with 14 bases left between them.

The chain joins TRBV2 to TRBJ1-5; D gene uncertain. Trimming took 9 bases from V and 7 from J, leaving 16 bases between them. The length of the CDR3 is 13 residues. Germline V lookup: CDR1 SNHLY, CDR2 FYNNEI. The CDR3 here is CASTAEAEQPQHF. In nucleotides, the CDR3 is TGTGCCAGTACCGCAGAAGCCGAGCAGCCCCAGCATTTT.

The chain is built from TRBV10-1 and TRBJ1-2, with 8 bases aligning to TRBD1. The CDR3 runs 17 residues. V lost 1 base to trimming and J lost 4 bases; unmatched junction nucleotides: 11. CDR1 is WNHNN and CDR2 is SYGVQD in the germline V gene (reference sequence). CDR3 DNA sequence: TGCGCCAGCAGTGAGTGTTGGCAGGGGGCAAGACTCTATGGCTACACCTTC. Its translation: CASSECWQGARLYGYTF.

The gene calls are TRBV11-3 and TRBJ2-1, with 10 bases fitting TRBD2. J gave up 14 bases and V 1 base, and 14 bases lay outside the gene matches. CDR3 length equals 16 residues. Germline V gives CDR1 SGHNT, CDR2 YENEEA. The CDR3 spells CASSLVWRVAGGPEFF. CDR3 nucleotides: TGTGCCAGCAGCTTAGTTTGGAGGGTAGCGGGAGGTCCCGAGTTCTTC.

The count of this clone is one. The V gene is TRBV4-3, the J gene TRBJ1-4, with D unresolved. The CDR3 totals 15 residues. CDR1 LGHNA and CDR2 YSLEER come from the germline V gene. Trimming removed 3 bases from V and 5 bases from J, with 13 bases in between. CDR3 in amino acids: CASSQTRQPNEKLFF. The DNA of the CDR3 is TGCGCCAGCAGCCAGACTCGGCAGCCGAATGAAAAACTGTTTTTT.

This sequence joins TRBV4-1 and TRBJ1-6; 8 bases are shared with TRBD1. Germline V lookup: CDR1 MGHRA, CDR2 YSYEKL. The V and J ends lost 0 bases and 10 bases, in that order; junction bases with no gene match: 14. The CDR3 is made up of 18 amino acids. CDR3 DNA: TGCGCCAGCAGCCAAGATCGGAGTGGGACAGGTGGAAGCTCACCCCTCCACTTT. This translates into CASSQDRSGTGGSSPLHF.

The chain has TRBV3-1 (or the pseudogene TRBV3-2) and TRBJ1-5, with D tentatively TRBD1 (5 bases). Between the trimmed V and J ends, which lost 4 bases and 4 bases, there was a span of 11 bases. Germline CDR1 and CDR2: LGHDT and YNNKEL (reference sequence). The CDR3 spans 14 residues. Here the CDR3 reads CASSPRGGNQPQHF. CDR3 DNA sequence: TGTGCCAGCAGCCCCCGGGGGGGTAATCAGCCCCAGCATTTT.

The chain is built from TRBV5-8 and TRBJ1-1, with D tentatively TRBD1 (6 bases). The CDR3 spans 15 residues. V was trimmed by 0 bases and J by 1 base, leaving 10 bases between them. CDR1 is SGHTS, CDR2 YDEGEE, per germline. Here the CDR3 reads CASSLEARGNTEAFF. CDR3 DNA: TGTGCCAGCAGCTTGGAGGCCAGGGGGAACACTGAAGCTTTCTTT.

This clone was counted a single time. The chain recombines TRBV20-1 with TRBJ2-1, with unresolved D. The CDR3 loop spans 11 amino acids. The germline V and J ends were trimmed by 6 bases and 12 bases, with 15 bases remaining between them. Germline V gives CDR1 DFQATT, CDR2 SNEGSKA (reference sequence). CDR3 sequence reads: CSAYVDTRQFF. The CDR3 DNA reads as TGCAGTGCATATGTCGACACGAGGCAGTTCTTC.

This chain links TRBV7-2 with TRBJ2-7; D is ambiguous. CDR1 SGHTA and CDR2 FQGNSA come from the germline V gene. The CDR3 has 13 amino acids. V was pared by 3 bases and J by 2 bases, with 8 bases between. CDR3 bases: TGTGCCAGCAGCTTCCTCGGAACCTACGAGCAGTACTTC. It encodes CASSFLGTYEQYF.

The chain couples TRBV12-3 or TRBV12-4 to TRBJ1-2, with TRBD1 matching 7 bases. V trimming: 6 bases; J trimming: 8 bases; junction bases outside the gene matches: 9. There are 13 residues in the CDR3. The CDR3 reads CASSYPGQQGYTF. CDR3 in DNA: TGTGCCAGCAGCTATCCGGGACAGCAGGGCTACACCTTC.

The chain is built from TRBV7-8 and TRBJ1-1; D is ambiguous. From germline, CDR1 is SGHVS and CDR2 FQNEAQ. The V and J ends lost 5 bases and 8 bases respectively, with 9 bases between them. The CDR3 is made up of 11 amino acids. The CDR3 is CASSPVLEAFF. For the CDR3, the DNA is TGTGCCAGCAGCCCAGTTCTAGAAGCTTTCTTT.

This chain links TRBV12-3 or TRBV12-4 with TRBJ2-2; TRBD1 is a possible D gene (6 bases). V lost 6 bases to trimming and J lost 9 bases, with 11 bases between them. The CDR3 spans 12 residues. The CDR3 sequence: CASSQGSRELFF. For the CDR3, the DNA is TGTGCCAGCAGCCAGGGGTCCCGGGAGCTGTTTTTT.

The gene calls are TRBV2 and TRBJ1-2, with 10 nucleotides matching TRBD1. V gave up 5 bases and J gave up 0 bases; unmatched junction bases: 3. CDR1 is SNHLY, CDR2 FYNNEI, per germline. CDR3 length equals 15 residues. In nucleotides, the CDR3 is TGTGCCAGCAGTCGGACAGGGGGGTCTAACTATGGCTACACCTTC. Translating it yields CASSRTGGSNYGYTF.

The chain carries TRBV6-5 and TRBJ2-2, with 7 bases fitting TRBD1. The CDR3 extends over 13 amino acids. The J segment lost 8 bases and the V segment lost 5 bases, leaving 5 bases of the junction unmatched. Looked up from germline, CDR1 is MNHEY and CDR2 is SVGAGI. This CDR3 reads CASSKQGLGELFF. CDR3 coding DNA: TGTGCCAGCAGTAAACAGGGGTTGGGGGAGCTGTTTTTT.